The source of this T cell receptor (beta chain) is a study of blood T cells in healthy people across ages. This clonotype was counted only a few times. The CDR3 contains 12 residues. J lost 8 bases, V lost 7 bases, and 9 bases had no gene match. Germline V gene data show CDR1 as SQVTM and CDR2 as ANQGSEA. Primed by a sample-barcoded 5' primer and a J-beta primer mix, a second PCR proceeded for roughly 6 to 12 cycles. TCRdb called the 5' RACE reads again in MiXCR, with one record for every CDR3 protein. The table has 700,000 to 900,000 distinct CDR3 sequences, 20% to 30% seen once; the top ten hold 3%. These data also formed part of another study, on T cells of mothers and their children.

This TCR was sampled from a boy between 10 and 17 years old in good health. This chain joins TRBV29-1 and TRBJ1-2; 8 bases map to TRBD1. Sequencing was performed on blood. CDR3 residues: CSADRGPEGYTF. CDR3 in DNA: TGCAGCGCCGACAGGGGCCCGGAGGGCTACACCTTC.